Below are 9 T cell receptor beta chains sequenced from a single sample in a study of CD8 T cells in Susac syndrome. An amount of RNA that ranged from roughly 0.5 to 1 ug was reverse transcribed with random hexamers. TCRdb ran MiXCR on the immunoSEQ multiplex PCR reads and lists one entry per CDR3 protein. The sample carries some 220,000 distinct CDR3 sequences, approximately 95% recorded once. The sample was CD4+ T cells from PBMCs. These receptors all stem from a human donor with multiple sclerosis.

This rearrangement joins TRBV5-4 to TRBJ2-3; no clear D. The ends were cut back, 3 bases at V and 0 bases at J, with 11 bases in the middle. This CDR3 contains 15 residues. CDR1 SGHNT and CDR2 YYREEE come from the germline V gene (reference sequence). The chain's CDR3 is CASSSKGQSTDTQYF. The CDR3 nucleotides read TGTGCCAGCAGCTCAAAGGGCCAGAGCACAGATACGCAGTATTTT.

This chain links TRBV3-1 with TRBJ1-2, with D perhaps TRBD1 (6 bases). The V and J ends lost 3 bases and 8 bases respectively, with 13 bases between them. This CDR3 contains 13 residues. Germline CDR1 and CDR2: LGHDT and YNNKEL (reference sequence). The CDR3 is CASSHRTGRGYTF. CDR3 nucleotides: TGTGCCAGCAGCCACCGAACAGGGAGAGGCTACACCTTC. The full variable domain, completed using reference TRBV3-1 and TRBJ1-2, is DTAVSQTPKYLVTQMGNDKSIKCEQNLGHDTMYWYKQDSKKFLKIMFSYNNKELIINETVPNRFSPKSPDKAHLNLHINSLELGDSAVYFCASSHRTGRGYTFGSGTRLTVV.

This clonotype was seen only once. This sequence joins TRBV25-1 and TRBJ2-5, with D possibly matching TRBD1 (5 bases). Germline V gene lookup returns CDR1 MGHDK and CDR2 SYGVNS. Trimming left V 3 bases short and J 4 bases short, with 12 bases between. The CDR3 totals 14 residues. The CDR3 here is CASSEFRAGETQYF. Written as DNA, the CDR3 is TGTGCCAGCAGTGAGTTCAGGGCAGGAGAGACCCAGTACTTC.

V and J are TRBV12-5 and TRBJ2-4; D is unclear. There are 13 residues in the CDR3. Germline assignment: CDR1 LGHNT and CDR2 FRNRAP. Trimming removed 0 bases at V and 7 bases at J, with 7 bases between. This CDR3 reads CASGLVGANIQYF. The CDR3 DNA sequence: TGTGCTAGTGGTTTGGTCGGAGCGAACATTCAGTACTTC.

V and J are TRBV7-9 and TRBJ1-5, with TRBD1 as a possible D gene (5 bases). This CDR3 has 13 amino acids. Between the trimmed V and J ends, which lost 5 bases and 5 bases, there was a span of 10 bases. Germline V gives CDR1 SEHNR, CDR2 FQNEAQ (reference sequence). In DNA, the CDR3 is TGTGCCAGCAGCGGGGGTTTGGATCAGCCCCAGCATTTT. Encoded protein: CASSGGLDQPQHF.

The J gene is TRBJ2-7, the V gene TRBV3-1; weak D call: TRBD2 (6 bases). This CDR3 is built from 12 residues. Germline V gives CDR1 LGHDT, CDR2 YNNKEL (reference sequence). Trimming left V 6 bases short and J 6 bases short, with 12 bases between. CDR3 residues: CASRSVGGEQYF. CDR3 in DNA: TGTGCCAGCAGGAGTGTCGGGGGCGAGCAGTACTTC.

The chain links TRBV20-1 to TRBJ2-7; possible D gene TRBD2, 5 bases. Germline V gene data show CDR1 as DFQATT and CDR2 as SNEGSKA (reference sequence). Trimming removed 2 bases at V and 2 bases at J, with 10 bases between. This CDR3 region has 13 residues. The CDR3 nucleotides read TGCAGTGCTAGAAAGCGGACCACCTACGAGCAGTACTTC. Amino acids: CSARKRTTYEQYF.

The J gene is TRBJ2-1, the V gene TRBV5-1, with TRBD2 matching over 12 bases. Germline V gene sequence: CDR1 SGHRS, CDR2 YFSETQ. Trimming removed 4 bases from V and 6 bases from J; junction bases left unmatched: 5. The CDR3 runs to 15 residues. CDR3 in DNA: TGCGCCAGCAGCCGAATACTAGCGGGAGGCAATGAGCAGTTCTTC. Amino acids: CASSRILAGGNEQFF.

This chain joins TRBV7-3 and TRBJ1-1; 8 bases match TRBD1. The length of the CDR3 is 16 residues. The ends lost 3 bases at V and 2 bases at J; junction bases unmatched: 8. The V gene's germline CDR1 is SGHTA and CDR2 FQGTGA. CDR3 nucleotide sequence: TGTGCCAGCAGCTTGAATCAGGGGGCCCTTAACACTGAAGCTTTCTTT. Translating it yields CASSLNQGALNTEAFF. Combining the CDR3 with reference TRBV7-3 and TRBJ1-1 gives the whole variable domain GAGVSQTPSNKVTEKGKYVELRCDPISGHTALYWYRQSLGQGPEFLIYFQGTGAADDSGLPNDRFFAVRPEGSVSTLKIQRTERGDSAVYLCASSLNQGALNTEAFFGQGTRLTVV.